This TCR beta chain is drawn from a study of T cell changes during pregnancy in multiple sclerosis. The CDR3 is made up of 14 amino acids. V dropped 1 base and J dropped 4; count of bases not matched to a gene: 0. Germline V CDR1 and CDR2: SEHNR, FQNEAQ (reference sequence). Measured with immunoSEQ multiplex PCR; TCRdb has only the in-frame clones, and not every one. The sample contains roughly 60,000 clones, over 85% of which appear only once. Sequences were derived from peripheral blood, sampled in the second trimester of pregnancy. The receptor comes from a female donor with multiple sclerosis, enrolled in a pregnancy study. This sequence joins TRBV7-9 and TRBJ1-2, with 10 positions matching TRBD1. DNA for the CDR3: TGTGCCAGCAGCTTAGGGGACAGGGGCTATGGCTACACCTTC. Its translation: CASSLGDRGYGYTF. The full variable domain, completed using reference TRBV7-9 and TRBJ1-2, is DTGVSQNPRHKITKRGQNVTFRCDPISEHNRLYWYRQTLGQGPEFLTYFQNEAQLEKSRLLSDRFSAERPKGSFSTLEIQRTEQGDSAMYLCASSLGDRGYGYTFGSGTRLTVV.